This T cell receptor beta chain was captured by sequencing in a study of shared clonotypes between healthy human individuals. General study points: Clonotypes that were shared across several donors made up approximately 5.1% of naive CD4 clonotypes. Generally, naive subsets came out with larger estimated richness than memory subsets.

Assay execution proceeded at the deep level. TCRdb's copy holds only in-frame clones and misses some; the assay was immunoSEQ multiplex PCR. The table has some 2.4 million clones, over 85% seen once. The V segment lost 7 bases and the J segment 5 bases; nucleotides outside the gene matches: 9. CDR1 MDHEN and CDR2 SYDVKM come from the germline V gene. CDR3 length equals 14 residues. From CD4+ cells came CD45RA+ naive and CD45RA-negative memory subsets. For this clone: Its antigen remains unidentified.

Input material: naive CD4+ T cells from PBMCs. The subset here: CD45RA+ positively selected. The TCR sequence derives from a man aged 18 to 29 in good health. Some clones in this sample may be carry-over from other donors' samples. The gene calls are TRBV28 and TRBJ2-5; TRBD1 aligns across 8 bases. Here the CDR3 DNA reads TGTGCCAGCACCACAGGGGGGTCGAAGGAGACCCAGTACTTC. Protein: CASTTGGSKETQYF.